Listed below are T cell receptor beta chains from one sample, sequenced in a study of radiation and T cells in renal cell carcinoma. Only in-frame clones appear in the TCRdb table, and some are missing; sequencing was by immunoSEQ multiplex PCR. The sample holds approximately 100,000 clones, approximately 86% seen once. Sequences were derived from blood, sampled from a patient whose treatment included radiotherapy and nephrectomy. These receptors all stem from a man in his forties or fifties with renal cell carcinoma. Both conserved end residues are part of each CDR3.

V: TRBV7-2; J: TRBJ2-5; CDR3: CASGVAETQYF
V: TRBV5-1; J: TRBJ1-5; CDR3: CASSLQGTDQPQHF
V: TRBV10-3; J: TRBJ2-3; CDR3: CAISWGTRTPDTQYF
V: TRBV18; J: TRBJ1-3; CDR3: CASSRRSTGLTGNTIYF
V: TRBV6-5; J: TRBJ1-6; CDR3: CASKTGYDYNSPLHF
V: TRBV4-2; J: TRBJ2-1; CDR3: CASSPGTSGEQFF
V: TRBV5-1; J: TRBJ2-7; CDR3: CASAPSPGNTYEQYF
V: TRBV27; J: TRBJ1-2; CDR3: CASSGFQGDGYTF
V: TRBV10-3; J: TRBJ2-7; CDR3: CATSGLAQRGRYEQYF
V: TRBV6-5; J: TRBJ1-6; CDR3: CASSYRGLNSPLHF
V: TRBV7-6; J: TRBJ2-7; CDR3: CASSPPGASFYEQYF
V: TRBV9; J: TRBJ1-2; CDR3: CASSTDRALSGYTF
V: TRBV25-1; J: TRBJ1-6; CDR3: CASSENWSYNSPLHF
V: TRBV6-5; J: TRBJ2-7; CDR3: CASSRTGSSYEQYF
V: TRBV7-2; J: TRBJ2-3; CDR3: CASSAGRPDTQYF
V: TRBV20-1; J: TRBJ2-3; CDR3: CSARKDTQYF
V: TRBV7-3; J: TRBJ1-1; CDR3: CASSDDRGHTEAFF
V: TRBV7-2; J: TRBJ2-3; CDR3: CASSLAFGDTQYF
V: TRBV2; J: TRBJ1-4; CDR3: CASSIQGRAPTNEKLFF
V: TRBV6-1; J: TRBJ1-2; CDR3: CASSEVPYGYTF
V: TRBV7-9; J: TRBJ1-5; CDR3: CASSLQGDQPQHF
V: TRBV7-9; J: TRBJ1-2; CDR3: CASSALLGGLGYTF
V: TRBV30; J: .; CDR3: CAWSVKVTYEQYF
V: TRBV6-6; J: TRBJ2-6; CDR3: CASRTGGANVLTF
V: TRBV30; J: TRBJ1-3; CDR3: CAWSVQASGNTIYF
V: TRBV19; J: TRBJ1-6; CDR3: CASSNREDRAFSPLHF
V: TRBV4-1; J: TRBJ2-1; CDR3: CASSQDWSGSSYNEQFF
V: TRBV7-8; J: TRBJ2-7; CDR3: CASSTGTGGYEQYF
V: TRBV6-4; J: TRBJ2-7; CDR3: CASTPGWETFYEQYF